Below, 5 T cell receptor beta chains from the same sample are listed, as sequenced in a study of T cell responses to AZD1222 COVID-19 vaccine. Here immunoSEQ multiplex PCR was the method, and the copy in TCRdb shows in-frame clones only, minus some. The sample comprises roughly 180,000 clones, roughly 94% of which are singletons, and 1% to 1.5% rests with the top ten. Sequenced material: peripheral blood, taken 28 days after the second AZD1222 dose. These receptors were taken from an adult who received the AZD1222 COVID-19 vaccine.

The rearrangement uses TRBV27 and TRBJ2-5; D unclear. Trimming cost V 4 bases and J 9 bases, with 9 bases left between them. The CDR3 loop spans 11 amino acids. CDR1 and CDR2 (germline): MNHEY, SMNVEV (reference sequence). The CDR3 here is CASSSQTAQYF. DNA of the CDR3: TGTGCCAGCAGTTCCCAGACGGCCCAGTACTTC.

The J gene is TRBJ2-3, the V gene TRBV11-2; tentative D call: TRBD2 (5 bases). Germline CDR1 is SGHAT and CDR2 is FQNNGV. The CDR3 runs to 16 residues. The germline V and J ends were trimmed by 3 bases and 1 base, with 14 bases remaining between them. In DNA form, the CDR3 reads TGTGCCAGCAGCTTGAGGCTCGGGATAGGCACAGATACGCAGTATTTT. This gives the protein CASSLRLGIGTDTQYF.

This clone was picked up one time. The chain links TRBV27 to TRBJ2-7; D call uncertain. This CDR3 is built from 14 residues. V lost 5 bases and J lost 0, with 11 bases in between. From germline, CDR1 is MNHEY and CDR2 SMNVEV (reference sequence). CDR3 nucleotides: TGTGCCAGCAGTCCGGACGCCAGCTCCTACGAGCAGTACTTC. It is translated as CASSPDASSYEQYF.

CDR3 sequence: CASSPRMAQPQHF. DNA of the CDR3: TGTGCCAGCAGTCCCCGGATGGCGCAGCCCCAGCATTTT. The chain carries TRBV2 and TRBJ1-5; D unclear. Per germline, CDR1 SNHLY and CDR2 FYNNEI. The length of the CDR3 is 13 residues. V dropped 5 bases and J dropped 7 bases, with 12 bases sitting between them.

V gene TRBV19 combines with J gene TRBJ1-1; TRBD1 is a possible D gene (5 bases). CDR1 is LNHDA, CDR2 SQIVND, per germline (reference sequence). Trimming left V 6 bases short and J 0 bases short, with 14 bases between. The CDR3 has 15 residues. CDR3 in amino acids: CASRAQQDMNTEAFF. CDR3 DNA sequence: TGTGCCAGTAGGGCCCAACAGGACATGAACACTGAAGCTTTCTTT.